This T cell receptor beta chain was documented in a study of shared clonotypes between healthy human individuals. Study findings and constraints: Sharing of clonotypes among donors was expected to vary with sequencing depth. Investigators collected only blood, and repertoires in tissues likely differ. Relative to memory subsets, naive subsets generally showed larger estimated richness.

Clones were read by immunoSEQ multiplex PCR, and TCRdb kept only the in-frame ones, dropping some. This table holds 2 million to 2.5 million clones, almost 96% found once. In regard to this clone: Its antigen is not known. Other DNA variants within this sample encode the same CDR3.

Sequenced material: naive CD4+ T cells sorted from blood. Subset meaning: CD45RA+ positively selected. This receptor was identified in a man aged 18 to 29 in good health.

Written as DNA, the CDR3 is TGCGCCAGCAGCTTGGCGCAGGGGTCCTACGAGCAGTACTTC. Protein: CASSLAQGSYEQYF. V usage is TRBV5-1 and J usage is TRBJ2-7; a weak D match, TRBD1 (6 bases). The CDR3 loop spans 14 amino acids. Deletions cut 0 bases from V and 1 base from J, with 8 bases between. Germline loops: CDR1 SGHRS, CDR2 YFSETQ.